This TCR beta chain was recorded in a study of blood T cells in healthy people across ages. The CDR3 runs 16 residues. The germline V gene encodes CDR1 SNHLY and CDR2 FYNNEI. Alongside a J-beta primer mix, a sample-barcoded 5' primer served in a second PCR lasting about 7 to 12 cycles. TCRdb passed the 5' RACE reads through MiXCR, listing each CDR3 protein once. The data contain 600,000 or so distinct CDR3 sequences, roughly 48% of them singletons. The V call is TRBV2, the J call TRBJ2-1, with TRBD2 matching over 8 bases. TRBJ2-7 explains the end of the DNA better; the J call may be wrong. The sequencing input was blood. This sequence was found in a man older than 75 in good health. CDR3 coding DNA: TGTGCCAGCAGTGAAGGATTGGGACTAGGGGCCTACGAGCAGTACTTC. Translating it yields CASSEGLGLGAYEQYF.